The rows below give T cell receptor beta chains drawn from one sample of a study of T cell responses to AZD1222 COVID-19 vaccine. Generated by immunoSEQ multiplex PCR, the TCRdb table keeps only in-frame clones and is missing some. Here the sample spans approximately 140,000 clones, about 90% being singletons. Material: peripheral blood, obtained on day 0 of AZD1222 vaccination. These receptors came from an adult in good health. The CDR3 runs from the conserved cysteine through the conserved F or W. The D gene is left open where the match is weak. Part of the rows lack a size; the others show once, few, many or a class for expanded clones.

J,size,D,V,CDR3,DNA
TRBJ1-1,.,.,TRBV7-8,CASSPLRLNTEAFF,TGTGCCAGCAGCCCACTAAGGTTGAACACTGAAGCTTTCTTT
TRBJ2-1,medium-sized,.,TRBV7-2,CASSLVDSIPNEQFF,TGTGCCAGCAGCTTAGTGGACAGCATCCCCAATGAGCAGTTCTTC
TRBJ2-7,.,.,TRBV7-2,CASSSALDTYEQYF,TGTGCCAGCAGCTCCGCCCTCGACACTTACGAGCAGTACTTC
TRBJ2-1,.,.,TRBV24-1,CATSGEGAGNEQFF,TGTGCCACCAGTGGTGAGGGAGCGGGCAATGAGCAGTTCTTC
TRBJ1-6,.,.,TRBV30,CAWSVLGGNSPLHF,TGTGCCTGGAGTGTACTCGGGGGGAATTCACCCCTCCACTTT
TRBJ1-5,.,.,TRBV7-9,CASRGPRGDQPQHF,TGTGCCAGCAGAGGACCCCGGGGGGATCAGCCCCAGCATTTT
TRBJ2-1,.,.,TRBV4-2,CASSLTARGEQFF,TGTGCCAGCAGCCTCACGGCTAGAGGTGAGCAGTTCTTC
TRBJ1-5,.,.,TRBV28,CASSLRGGQPQHF,TGTGCCAGCAGTTTGAGGGGCGGCCAGCCCCAGCATTTT
TRBJ2-5,once,.,TRBV6-5,CASSSPRSGGGETQYF,TGTGCCAGCAGTTCCCCCCGGTCAGGTGGAGGGGAGACCCAGTACTTC
TRBJ1-2,.,.,TRBV19,CASSTGERLYGYTF,TGTGCCAGTAGTACAGGGGAGAGGCTCTATGGCTACACCTTC
TRBJ2-3,.,TRBD1,TRBV27,CASSLQGQGWGTQYF,TGTGCCAGCAGTTTACAAGGACAGGGCTGGGGTACGCAGTATTTT
TRBJ2-2,once,.,TRBV29-1,CSVVKGTGELFF,TGCAGCGTTGTAAAAGGGACCGGGGAGCTGTTTTTT
TRBJ2-7,.,TRBD2,TRBV5-1,CASSLISGMISSYEQYF,TGCGCCAGCAGCTTAATTAGCGGGATGATAAGCTCCTACGAGCAGTACTTC
TRBJ1-3,once,.,TRBV10-3,CAIMGSSGNTIYF,TGTGCCATCATGGGGAGCTCTGGAAACACCATATATTTT
TRBJ1-2,.,.,TRBV7-9,CASSLSSLANYGYTF,TGTGCCAGCAGCTTATCCTCTTTAGCTAACTATGGCTACACCTTC
TRBJ1-6,.,.,TRBV28,CASSLESSYNSPLHF,TGTGCCAGCAGTTTAGAGAGCTCCTATAATTCACCCCTCCACTTT
TRBJ2-3,.,TRBD2,TRBV18,CASSPLASGRARTDTQYF,TGTGCCAGCTCACCACTGGCTAGCGGGAGGGCCCGCACAGATACGCAGTATTTT
TRBJ1-6,.,.,TRBV30,CAFKDNNSPLHF,TGTGCCTTCAAGGATAATAATTCACCCCTCCACTTT
TRBJ2-5,.,TRBD2,TRBV19,CASTLGPSGSLETQYF,TGTGCCAGTACCCTAGGTCCTAGCGGGTCGTTAGAGACCCAGTACTTC
TRBJ2-2,.,.,TRBV5-1,CASSSTGPWAGELFF,TGCGCCAGCAGCTCAACCGGGCCTTGGGCCGGGGAGCTGTTTTTT
TRBJ2-7,.,.,TRBV6-2/TRBV6-3,CASSPEDESYEQYF,TGTGCCAGCAGTCCCGAGGACGAGTCGTACGAGCAGTACTTC
TRBJ1-5,.,.,TRBV28,CASSLNNQPQHF,TGTGCCAGCAGTTTAAATAATCAGCCCCAGCATTTT
TRBJ2-7,.,TRBD2,TRBV7-9,CASGGEWYEQYF,TGTGCCAGCGGGGGGGAGTGGTACGAGCAGTACTTC
TRBJ2-5,.,TRBD2,TRBV5-1,CASSFTGTSGRGETQYF,TGCGCCAGCAGTTTTACCGGGACTAGCGGGAGGGGAGAGACCCAGTACTTC
TRBJ1-1,.,TRBD1,TRBV30,CAWGGQGARSTEAFF,TGTGCCTGGGGGGGACAGGGGGCGAGGAGCACTGAAGCTTTCTTT
TRBJ1-2,.,.,TRBV6-2/TRBV6-3,CASSYWETLGGYTF,TGTGCCAGCAGTTACTGGGAAACCCTGGGGGGCTACACCTTC
TRBJ1-2,.,.,TRBV7-9,CASSLVGADYGYTF,TGTGCCAGCAGCTTGGTCGGCGCGGACTATGGCTACACCTTC
TRBJ2-1,once,TRBD2,TRBV27,CASSFLSSGGYEQFF,TGTGCCAGCAGTTTTTTGTCTAGCGGGGGGTATGAGCAGTTCTTC
TRBJ1-2,.,TRBD1,TRBV15,CATSRAGGNGYTF,TGTGCCACCAGCAGAGCAGGGGGCAACGGCTACACCTTC
TRBJ2-7,.,TRBD2,TRBV7-2,CASSLVGTSGRALYEQYF,TGTGCCAGCAGCTTAGTAGGGACTAGCGGGAGGGCCCTCTACGAGCAGTACTTC
TRBJ2-2,.,.,TRBV5-1,CASSAQLSTGELFF,TGCGCCAGCAGCGCGCAACTGTCCACCGGGGAGCTGTTTTTT